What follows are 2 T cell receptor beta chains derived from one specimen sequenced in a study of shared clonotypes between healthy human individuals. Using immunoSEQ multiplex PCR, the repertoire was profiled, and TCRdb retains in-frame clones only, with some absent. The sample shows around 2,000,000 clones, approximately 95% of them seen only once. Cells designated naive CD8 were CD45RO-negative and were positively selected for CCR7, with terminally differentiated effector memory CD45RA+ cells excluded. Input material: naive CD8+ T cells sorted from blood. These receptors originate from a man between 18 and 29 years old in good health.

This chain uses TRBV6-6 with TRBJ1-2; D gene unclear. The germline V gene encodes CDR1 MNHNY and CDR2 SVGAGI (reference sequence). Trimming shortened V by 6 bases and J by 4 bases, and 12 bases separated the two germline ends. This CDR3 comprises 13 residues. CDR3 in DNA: TGTGCCAGCAGCCTCAGCACGAGCTATGGCTACACCTTC. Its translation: CASSLSTSYGYTF.

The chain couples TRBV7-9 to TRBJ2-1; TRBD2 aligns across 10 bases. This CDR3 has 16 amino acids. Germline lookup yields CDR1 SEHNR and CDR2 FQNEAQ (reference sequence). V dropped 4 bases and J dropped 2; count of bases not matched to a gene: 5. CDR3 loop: CASSWQAGGPYNEQFF. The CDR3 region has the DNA TGTGCCAGCAGCTGGCAAGCGGGGGGGCCCTACAATGAGCAGTTCTTC.